This T cell receptor beta chain came from a study of OX40 agonist ivuxolimab in advanced cancers. Method: immunoSEQ multiplex PCR; TCRdb's copy keeps in-frame clones and lacks some. The data contain tens of thousands of clones, 86% of them singletons. This CDR3 region has 13 residues. Germline CDR1 is SEHNR and CDR2 is FQNEAQ (reference sequence). The V and J ends lost 5 bases and 4 bases respectively, with 11 bases between them. Here the sequenced sample was CD4+ or CD8+ T cells sorted from blood, taken in a trial of the OX40 agonist ivuxolimab. V and J are TRBV7-9 and TRBJ1-1; no reliable D call. The source is an adult with an advanced solid tumor such as melanoma, head and neck, liver or kidney cancer. The CDR3 DNA is TGTGCCAGCAGCCCCCAGGTGGGCACTGAAGCTTTCTTT. It encodes CASSPQVGTEAFF.